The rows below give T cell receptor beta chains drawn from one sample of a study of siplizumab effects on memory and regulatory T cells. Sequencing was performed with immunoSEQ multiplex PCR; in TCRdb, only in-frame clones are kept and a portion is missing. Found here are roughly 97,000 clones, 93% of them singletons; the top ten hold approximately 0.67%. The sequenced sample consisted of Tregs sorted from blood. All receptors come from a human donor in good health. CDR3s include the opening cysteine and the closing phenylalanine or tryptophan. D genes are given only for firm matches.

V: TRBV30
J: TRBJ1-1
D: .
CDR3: CAWSGWAGLNTEAFF

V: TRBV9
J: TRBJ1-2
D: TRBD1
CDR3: CASSVSIGGDSYGYTF

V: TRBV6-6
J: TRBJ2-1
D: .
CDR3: CASERQGRVSYNEQFF

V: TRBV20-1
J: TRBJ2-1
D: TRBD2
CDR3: CSAVAGGEQFF

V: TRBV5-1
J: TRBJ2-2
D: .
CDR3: CASSLAYRVRDTGELFF

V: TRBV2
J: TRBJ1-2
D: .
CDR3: CASSEERANYGYTF

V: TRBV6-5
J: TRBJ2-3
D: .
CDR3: CASSYTTGDTQYF

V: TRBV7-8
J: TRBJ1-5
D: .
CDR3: CASSLVSSNQPQHF

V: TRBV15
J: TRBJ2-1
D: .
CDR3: CATSRSRISYNEQFF

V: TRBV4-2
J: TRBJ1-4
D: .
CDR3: CASSQRGRSEEKLFF

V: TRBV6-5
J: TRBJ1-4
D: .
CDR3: CASSRSGGNEKLFF

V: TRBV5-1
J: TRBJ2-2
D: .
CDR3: CASRENTGELFF

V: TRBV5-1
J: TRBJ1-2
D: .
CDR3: CASSPTGVLSGGYTF

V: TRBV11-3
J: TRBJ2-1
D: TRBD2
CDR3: CASSPGAGADEQFF

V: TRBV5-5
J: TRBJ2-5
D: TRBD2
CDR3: CASSLPSGAETQYF

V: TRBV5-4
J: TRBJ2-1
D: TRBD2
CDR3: CASSGRLAGAYNEQFF

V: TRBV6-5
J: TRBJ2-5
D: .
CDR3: CASSYGGWQETQYF

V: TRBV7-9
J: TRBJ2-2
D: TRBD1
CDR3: CASSLGQARGELFF

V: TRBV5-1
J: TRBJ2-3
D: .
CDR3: CASSLGSDTQYF

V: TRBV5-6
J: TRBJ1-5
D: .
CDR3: CASSLGAGAGQPQHF

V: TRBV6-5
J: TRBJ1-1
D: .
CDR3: CASRPPGGVRTEAFF

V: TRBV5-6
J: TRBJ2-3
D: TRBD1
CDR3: CASRLWGTATDTQYF

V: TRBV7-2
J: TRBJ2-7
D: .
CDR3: CASSLQGISYEQYF

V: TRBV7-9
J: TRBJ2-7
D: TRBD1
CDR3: CASSLGVTGSYEQYF

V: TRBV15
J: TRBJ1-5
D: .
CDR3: CATSRGIGQGRQPQHF

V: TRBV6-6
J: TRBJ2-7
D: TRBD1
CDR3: CASRTTGTGGYEQYF

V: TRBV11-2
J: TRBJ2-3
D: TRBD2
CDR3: CASSPYFPGTSGGGDTQYF

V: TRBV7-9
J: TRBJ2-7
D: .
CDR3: CASSLTPQGVSYEQYF

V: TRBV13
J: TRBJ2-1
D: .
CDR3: CASRRRQEHEQFF

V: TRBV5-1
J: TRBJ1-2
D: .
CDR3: CASSLVQPNYGYTF

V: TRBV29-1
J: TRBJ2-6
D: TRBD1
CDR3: CSVVLLQGASSGANVLTF

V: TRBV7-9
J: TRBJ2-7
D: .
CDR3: CASSPGLASSLYF

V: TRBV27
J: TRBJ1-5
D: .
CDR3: CASTGEQPQHF

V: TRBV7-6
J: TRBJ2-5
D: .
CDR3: CASSLVERDLQETQYF

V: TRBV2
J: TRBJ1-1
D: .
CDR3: CARQGGTEAFF

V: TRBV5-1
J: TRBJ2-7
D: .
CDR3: CASSLGVGGPYEQYF

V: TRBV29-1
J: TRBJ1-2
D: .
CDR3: CSVIGDYGYTF

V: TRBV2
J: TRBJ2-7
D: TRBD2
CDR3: CASSLGTSGAYEQYF

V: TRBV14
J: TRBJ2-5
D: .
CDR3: CASSQRTPIRQETQYF

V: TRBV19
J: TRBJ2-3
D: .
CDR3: CASSGLSRTDTQYF

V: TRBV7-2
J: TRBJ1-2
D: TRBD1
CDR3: CASSPTGGGFGYTF

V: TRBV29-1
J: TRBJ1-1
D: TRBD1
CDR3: CSAGQAMNTEAFF

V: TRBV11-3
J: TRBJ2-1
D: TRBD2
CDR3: CASSLGREGLYNEQFF

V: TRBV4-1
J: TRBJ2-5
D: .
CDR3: CASSTTTAETQYF